Listed here are 31 T cell receptor beta chains from one sample, sequenced in a study of Ad26.COV2.S vaccination and SARS-CoV-2 variants. Generated by immunoSEQ multiplex PCR, the TCRdb table keeps only in-frame clones and is missing some. The table shows around 100,000 clones, with approximately 86% occurring only once. Material: peripheral blood, obtained after recovery from COVID-19. Source of these receptors: a human donor who had recovered from COVID-19.

The rearrangement links TRBV28 to TRBJ1-2; D is possibly TRBD1 (5 bases). This CDR3 contains 12 residues. V was pared by 6 bases and J by 8 bases, with 13 bases between. Germline V gives CDR1 MDHEN, CDR2 SYDVKM. The CDR3 DNA reads TGTGCCAGCAGAGCGATCAGGGAGGGCTACACCTTC. Translating it yields CASRAIREGYTF.

The rearrangement joins TRBV19 to TRBJ1-5; D is ambiguous. V was pared by 3 bases and J by 4 bases, with 10 bases between. The CDR3 contains 14 residues. CDR1 and CDR2 from the germline V gene are LNHDA and SQIVND (reference sequence). The CDR3 loop reads CASSIGGSNQPQHF. In nucleotides, the CDR3 is TGTGCCAGTAGTATTGGCGGGTCGAATCAGCCCCAGCATTTT.

The chain is built from TRBV9 and TRBJ2-1, with D perhaps TRBD2 (6 bases). The CDR3 runs 13 residues. V was pared by 1 base and J by 6 bases, with 8 bases between. The V gene's germline CDR1 is SGDLS and CDR2 YYNGEE. This CDR3 is CASSVTSLNEQFF. The CDR3 nucleotides read TGTGCCAGCAGCGTAACTAGCCTCAATGAGCAGTTCTTC.

This chain connects TRBV28 to TRBJ2-1, with 13 positions matching TRBD2. CDR3 length equals 17 residues. Germline V gene data show CDR1 as MDHEN and CDR2 as SYDVKM. The V gene end was trimmed by 5 bases and the J gene end by 1 base; junction bases not matched to a gene: 5. For the CDR3, the DNA is TGTGCCAGCAGTGGACTAGCGGGAGTTGGTTCCTACAATGAGCAGTTCTTC. Translating it yields CASSGLAGVGSYNEQFF.

This clone showed up just a few times. This sequence joins TRBV10-1 and TRBJ2-2, with TRBD1 matching 7 bases. Trimming cost V 9 bases and J 4 bases; bases outside gene matches: 8. The germline CDR1 and CDR2 sequences are WNHNN and SYGVQD (reference sequence). The CDR3 spans 14 residues. This CDR3 is CASRSSGGTGELFF. As DNA, the CDR3 is TGCGCCAGTCGATCATCAGGGGGCACCGGGGAGCTGTTTTTT.

The chain has TRBV21-1 and TRBJ2-7; TRBD2 is taken as the D call from the table, unchecked against the DNA. TRBV21-1 is assigned pseudogene status. This CDR3 is built from 14 residues. The CDR3 sequence: CASSMREASYEQYF. CDR3 coding DNA: TGTGCCAGCAGCATGCGGGAGGCTTCCTACGAGCAGTACTTC.

The J gene is TRBJ1-3, the V gene TRBV7-2; no clear D. The CDR3 loop spans 12 amino acids. V was clipped by 3 bases and J by 1 base, with 1 base between them. CDR1 and CDR2 from the germline V gene are SGHTA and FQGNSA. This chain's CDR3 is CASSFSGNTIYF. The CDR3 nucleotides are TGTGCCAGCAGCTTTTCTGGAAACACCATATATTTT.

The rearrangement links TRBV27 to TRBJ2-1; 7 nucleotides align to TRBD1. The length of the CDR3 is 14 residues. The germline V gene encodes CDR1 MNHEY and CDR2 SMNVEV (reference sequence). V shed 1 base and J 8 bases; nucleotides not matched to a gene: 5. The CDR3, as DNA: TGTGCCAGCAGTTTATTAAGGGGGCGCGATGAGCAGTTCTTC. Encoded protein: CASSLLRGRDEQFF.

This clone was seen repeatedly, ten times or more. The rearrangement joins TRBV2 to TRBJ2-5; 10 bases agree with TRBD2. Germline CDR1 reads SNHLY; CDR2 reads FYNNEI. The CDR3 runs 19 residues. Trimming cost V 2 bases and J 5 bases; bases outside gene matches: 17. In nucleotides, the CDR3 is TGTGCCAGCAGTGAACGTGCCATGGATCTAGCGGGAGTAAGGGAGACCCAGTACTTC. It yields the protein CASSERAMDLAGVRETQYF.

V usage is TRBV7-9 and J usage is TRBJ1-5; 7 bases map to TRBD1. Germline loops: CDR1 SEHNR, CDR2 FQNEAQ (reference sequence). After removal of 5 bases from V and 3 bases from J, the junction contained 7 bases not matched to a gene. The CDR3 covers 15 residues. The CDR3 protein is CASSEGDSFNQPQHF. The DNA of the CDR3 is TGTGCCAGCAGCGAGGGGGACAGTTTCAATCAGCCCCAGCATTTT.

The J gene is TRBJ1-6, the V gene TRBV4-3; unclear D gene. The CDR3 sequence is 16 residues long. Germline V CDR1 and CDR2: LGHNA, YSLEER. The germline V and J ends were trimmed by 0 bases and 0 bases, with 6 bases remaining between them. DNA of the CDR3: TGCGCCAGCAGCCAAGATTTCAGCTCCTATAATTCACCCCTCCACTTT. It encodes CASSQDFSSYNSPLHF.

The J gene is TRBJ1-5, the V gene TRBV28, with 8 bases aligning to TRBD1. V shed 5 bases, J shed 2 bases, and the junction held 8 bases outside the gene matches. Germline V lookup: CDR1 MDHEN, CDR2 SYDVKM. The CDR3 is 16 amino acids. The CDR3 loop is CASSRTGSVGNQPQHF. The CDR3 nucleotides are TGTGCCAGCAGTAGGACAGGGTCAGTCGGCAATCAGCCCCAGCATTTT.

The chain carries TRBV28 and TRBJ1-2, with D unresolved. Germline V lookup: CDR1 MDHEN, CDR2 SYDVKM. Trimming stripped 5 bases from V and 2 bases from J, with 18 bases between. This CDR3 comprises 16 residues. The CDR3 region is CASSQWRGGWNYGYTF. In DNA form, the CDR3 reads TGTGCCAGCAGTCAGTGGCGAGGAGGGTGGAACTATGGCTACACCTTC.

The chain links TRBV5-1 to TRBJ2-7; 10 nucleotides align to TRBD2. CDR3 length equals 14 residues. Trimming at V came to 5 bases and at J to 2 bases, leaving 4 bases not matched to a gene. Germline loops: CDR1 SGHRS, CDR2 YFSETQ. This chain's CDR3 is CASRTTSGTYEQYF. In DNA, the CDR3 is TGCGCCAGCAGAACTACTAGCGGGACCTACGAGCAGTACTTC.

V and J are TRBV6-1 and TRBJ2-5; D not resolved. The CDR3 spans 16 residues. The V and J ends lost 1 base and 2 bases respectively, with 14 bases between them. Germline assignment: CDR1 MNHNS and CDR2 SASEGT. The CDR3 bases are TGTGCCAGCAGTGAAGACGTAGGCGGAACTCAAGAGACCCAGTACTTC. This encodes CASSEDVGGTQETQYF.

The chain has TRBV16 and TRBJ1-2, with no clear D. The CDR3 runs to 17 residues. Deletions cut 2 bases from V and 2 bases from J, with 18 bases between. The germline V gene encodes CDR1 KGHSY and CDR2 FQNENV. The CDR3 nucleotides are TGTGCCAGCAGCCAAAGCGTGATGACCCAGATAAACTATGGCTACACCTTC. Encoded protein: CASSQSVMTQINYGYTF.

This rearrangement joins TRBV24-1 to TRBJ2-1; 10 bases are shared with TRBD2. The CDR3 extends over 13 amino acids. Looked up from germline, CDR1 is KGHDR and CDR2 is SFDVKD. V was pared by 7 bases and J by 6 bases, with 2 bases of the junction left unmatched. CDR3 region: CATRLAGANEQFF. The CDR3 DNA follows: TGTGCCACCAGGCTAGCGGGAGCCAATGAGCAGTTCTTC.

The chain couples TRBV4-3 to TRBJ2-1; 11 bases line up with TRBD2. CDR3 length: 20 amino acids. V lost 0 bases and J lost 4; bases outside the gene matches: 14. Germline values: CDR1 LGHNA, CDR2 YSLEER. The CDR3: CASSQESPFIGTSGYNEQFF. Here the CDR3 DNA reads TGCGCCAGCAGCCAAGAGTCACCCTTTATAGGGACTAGCGGATACAATGAGCAGTTCTTC.

The chain joins TRBV19 to TRBJ2-1; D may be TRBD1 (5 bases). CDR1 and CDR2 (germline): LNHDA, SQIVND (reference sequence). The CDR3 is made up of 14 amino acids. With 3 bases removed from V and 7 bases from J, the gap between germline ends came to 13 bases. In DNA, the CDR3 is TGTGCCAGTAGTATCCGACAGATCGGGAATGAGCAGTTCTTC. It specifies CASSIRQIGNEQFF.

The chain combines TRBV19 with TRBJ1-1, with 10 bases matching TRBD1. CDR1 and CDR2 (germline): LNHDA, SQIVND (reference sequence). Losses at the gene ends were 3 bases for V and 4 bases for J; bases not matched to a gene: 5. The CDR3 is made up of 15 amino acids. For the CDR3, the DNA is TGTGCCAGTAGTATCCGGACAGGGGGTCGCACTGAAGCTTTCTTT. Translation gives CASSIRTGGRTEAFF.

This chain uses TRBV6-1 with TRBJ2-7; D possibly corresponds to TRBD2 (6 bases). The V end lost 2 bases, the J end lost 6 bases, and 11 bases lay between the germline ends. CDR1 MNHNS and CDR2 SASEGT come from the germline V gene. The CDR3 spans 13 residues. CDR3: CASSETGGPEQYF. DNA for the CDR3: TGTGCCAGCAGTGAAACAGGAGGGCCCGAGCAGTACTTC.

Only a few counts were recorded for this clone. The chain links TRBV3-1 (or the pseudogene TRBV3-2) to TRBJ2-2; TRBD2 aligns across 14 bases. Germline CDR1 and CDR2: LGHDT and YNNKEL (reference sequence). The CDR3 contains 18 residues. The trim removed 4 bases at V and 6 bases at J, leaving 10 bases unmatched. For the CDR3, the DNA is TGTGCCAGCAGCCGCGGGACTAGCGGGAGTAATTCCCCCGGGGAGCTGTTTTTT. Protein: CASSRGTSGSNSPGELFF.

The chain is built from TRBV3-1 (or the pseudogene TRBV3-2) and TRBJ1-5; D is unresolved. Germline lookup yields CDR1 LGHDT and CDR2 YNNKEL (reference sequence). This CDR3 contains 13 residues. V was clipped by 1 base and J by 5 bases, with 6 bases between them. Here the CDR3 DNA reads TGTGCCAGCAGCCAAGGGATAGATCAGCCCCAGCATTTT. Its protein product is CASSQGIDQPQHF.

The chain couples TRBV28 to TRBJ1-6; D remains unclear. The CDR3 spans 14 residues. The ends were cut back, 5 bases at V and 6 bases at J, with 11 bases in the middle. The germline CDR1 and CDR2 sequences are MDHEN and SYDVKM. The CDR3 bases are TGTGCCAGCAGTCCTCAGGCATTTAATTCACCCCTCCACTTT. Its translation: CASSPQAFNSPLHF.

The table lists this clone with a few counts. J is TRBJ1-5 and V is TRBV28, with D possibly being TRBD1 (5 bases). V lost 5 bases and J 3 bases, leaving 26 bases between the germline ends. CDR1 MDHEN and CDR2 SYDVKM come from the germline V gene. The CDR3 runs to 19 residues. CDR3 nucleotides: TGTGCCAGCAGTCCCCGGGCGTTAAGCAGGGTCGGTTACAATCAGCCCCAGCATTTT. Amino acids: CASSPRALSRVGYNQPQHF.

The chain couples TRBV18 to TRBJ2-5, with D perhaps TRBD1 or TRBD2 (6 bases each). V was trimmed by 1 base and J by 5 bases, leaving 11 bases between them. Per the germline V gene, CDR1 is KGHSH and CDR2 is LQKENI. The CDR3 sequence is 14 residues long. Here the CDR3 reads CASSPLGGAETQYF. The CDR3 region has the DNA TGTGCCAGCTCACCACTCGGGGGCGCGGAGACCCAGTACTTC. Looking up the rest from reference TRBV18 and TRBJ2-5 gives the full variable domain: NAGVMQNPRHLVRRRGQEARLRCSPMKGHSHVYWYRQLPEEGLKFMVYLQKENIIDESGMPKERFSAEFPKEGPSILRIQQVVRGDSAAYFCASSPLGGAETQYFGPGTRLLVL.

This clone was seen at least ten times. The rearrangement joins TRBV5-1 to TRBJ1-1; D not certain. The CDR3 has 13 residues. CDR1 is SGHRS and CDR2 is YFSETQ in the germline V gene. The V and J ends lost 3 bases and 0 bases respectively, with 6 bases between them. The CDR3 protein is CASSSGMNTEAFF. CDR3 nucleotide sequence: TGCGCCAGCAGCTCGGGGATGAACACTGAAGCTTTCTTT.

The chain uses TRBV18 and TRBJ1-6; perhaps TRBD1 as D (5 bases). Germline CDR1 is KGHSH and CDR2 is LQKENI. The CDR3 sequence is 16 residues long. V gave up 2 bases and J gave up 3 bases, with 11 bases separating them. CDR3 residues: CASSPWGINYNSPLHF. Written as DNA, the CDR3 is TGTGCCAGCTCACCATGGGGGATAAACTATAATTCACCCCTCCACTTT.

This clone was found a few times. The rearrangement links TRBV16 to TRBJ2-5; possibly TRBD1 or TRBD2 for D (5 bases each). The germline V gene encodes CDR1 KGHSY and CDR2 FQNENV. Trimming pared 4 bases from V and 2 bases from J, leaving 17 bases between. The CDR3 runs 16 residues. The CDR3 sequence: CASSLTGPGRQETQYF. CDR3 in DNA: TGTGCCAGCAGCCTGACGGGGCCAGGACGTCAAGAGACCCAGTACTTC.

The J gene is TRBJ2-7, the V gene TRBV27; D gene unclear. CDR3 length: 14 residues. V gave up 2 bases and J gave up 3 bases, with 11 bases separating them. Per the germline V gene, CDR1 is MNHEY and CDR2 is SMNVEV (reference sequence). DNA of the CDR3: TGTGCCAGCAGTTTAATCGGACCCAGCTACGAGCAGTACTTC. Amino acid sequence: CASSLIGPSYEQYF.

The V and J genes are TRBV6-5 and TRBJ2-2, with D unresolved. This CDR3 spans 15 amino acids. Per the germline V gene, CDR1 is MNHEY and CDR2 is SVGAGI. Trimming removed 2 bases at V and 1 base at J, with 8 bases between. The CDR3 sequence is CASSYGRVNTGELFF. CDR3 bases: TGTGCCAGCAGTTACGGAAGGGTGAACACCGGGGAGCTGTTTTTT.